These T cell receptor beta chains were read from a single sample in a study of blood T cell repertoires in COVID-19. Using immunoSEQ multiplex PCR, the repertoire was profiled, and TCRdb retains in-frame clones only, with some absent. The data hold 300,000 to 400,000 clones, with over 75% observed a single time. Sequences were obtained from peripheral blood. These receptor sequences come from a woman in her sixties or seventies with COVID-19, enrolled during active disease. Both conserved end residues are part of each CDR3. Each record gives: clone size, V gene, J gene, D gene, CDR3 DNA, CDR3 protein. A D gene is named only where the DNA matches it firmly. Rows give clone size only sometimes, using once, few, many, or a class for an expanded clone.

>-|TRBV5-1|TRBJ1-5|-
TGCGCCAGCAGCCCGGCGGGAGGGGGTGCTAATCAGCCCCAGCATTTT
CASSPAGGGANQPQHF
>-|TRBV5-5|TRBJ1-1|-
TGTGCCAGCAGCCAGGACAGCCTGAACACTGAAGCTTTCTTT
CASSQDSLNTEAFF
>-|TRBV15|TRBJ1-6|TRBD1
TGTGCCACCAGGGAACAGGGGTTCTCCTATAATTCACCCCTCCACTTT
CATREQGFSYNSPLHF
>-|TRBV6-6|TRBJ2-3|-
TGTGCCAGCAGTTTACGCAGACAGAGCACAGATACGCAGTATTTT
CASSLRRQSTDTQYF
>-|TRBV9|TRBJ1-1|TRBD1
TGTGCCAGCAGCACGGGACCCGGGACAGGGGGCGCTCTGGCGGCTTTCTTT
CASSTGPGTGGALAAFF
>-|TRBV2|TRBJ2-5|TRBD1
TGTGCCAGCCGGAGAGGGTGGACAGGGCTTTCAGAGACCCAGTACTTC
CASRRGWTGLSETQYF
>-|TRBV2|TRBJ1-5|-
TGTGCCAGCACCCAGGGGAGTCAGCCCCAGCATTTT
CASTQGSQPQHF
>-|TRBV6-5|TRBJ1-6|-
TGTGCCAGCAGGCTCGGAGGGGATAATTCACCCCTCCACTTT
CASRLGGDNSPLHF
>-|TRBV19|TRBJ1-1|-
TGTGCCAGTAGTATGCGCGGGAACACTGAAGCTTTCTTT
CASSMRGNTEAFF
>-|TRBV7-9|TRBJ2-2|-
TGTGCCAGCAGGTCCCCCAGCGTAGGTGTGGTCGGGGAGCTGTTTTTT
CASRSPSVGVVGELFF
>-|TRBV6-6|TRBJ2-5|TRBD1
TGTGCCAGCAGCCGACAGGGGAGCCAAGAGACCCAGTACTTC
CASSRQGSQETQYF
>-|TRBV27|TRBJ2-3|TRBD2
TGTGCCAGCAGTCGGACTAGCGGGGGACATACGCAGTATTTT
CASSRTSGGHTQYF
>-|TRBV2|TRBJ1-1|-
TGTGCCAGCAGGACTGACAGAAACACTGAAGCTTTCTTT
CASRTDRNTEAFF
>-|TRBV4-2|TRBJ1-5|-
TGTGCCAGCAGCCACGACGGCCGGGGTGGCAATCAGCCCCAGCATTTT
CASSHDGRGGNQPQHF
>once|TRBV19|TRBJ1-2|-
TGTGCCAGTAGTATAGAGGGCCGTGGAAACTATGGCTACACCTTC
CASSIEGRGNYGYTF
>-|TRBV19|TRBJ2-5|TRBD1
TGTGCCAGTAAAAGGACAGGGGGCCCACAAGAGACCCAGTACTTC
CASKRTGGPQETQYF
>-|TRBV25-1|TRBJ1-1|-
TGTGCCAGCAGTGAATATGGGGCAGGGAACACTGAAGCTTTCTTT
CASSEYGAGNTEAFF
>-|TRBV19|TRBJ1-2|-
TGTGCCAGTAGGACCATACAGGGTCACTATGGCTACACCTTC
CASRTIQGHYGYTF
>-|TRBV5-1|TRBJ2-5|TRBD2
TGCGCCAGCAGCCCCGGGGCGCTAGCGGGGAGTCCGTCAGAGACCCAGTACTTC
CASSPGALAGSPSETQYF
>-|TRBV7-3|TRBJ1-1|-
TGTGCCAGCAGCTCCAATACAGGGAAGTCTGAAGCTTTCTTT
CASSSNTGKSEAFF
>-|TRBV27|TRBJ1-5|-
TGTGCCAGCAGTTTGGCAGGTTTCAATCAGCCCCAGCATTTT
CASSLAGFNQPQHF
>-|TRBV7-9|TRBJ1-2|TRBD1
TGTGCCAGCAGCACTCTGTCGGGACAGAATAACTATGGCTACACCTTC
CASSTLSGQNNYGYTF
>-|TRBV2|TRBJ1-2|TRBD1
TGTGCCTCCCGGTCCGACAGGGACACCTTC
CASRSDRDTF
>-|TRBV3-1/TRBV3-2|TRBJ1-1|-
TGTGCCAGCAGCCCTAGAGGACAGCCGAACACTGAAGCTTTCTTT
CASSPRGQPNTEAFF
>-|TRBV5-1|TRBJ2-7|-
TGCGCCAGCAGCTTGGTAGGGACACAATCCTACGAGCAGTACTTC
CASSLVGTQSYEQYF
>-|TRBV15|TRBJ1-1|-
TGTGCCACCAGCAGAGATTCCCTCGGGAACACTGAAGCTTTCTTT
CATSRDSLGNTEAFF
>-|TRBV5-5|TRBJ1-1|TRBD1
TGTGCCAGCAGCTGGTGGACAGGGGTGAACACTGAAGCTTTCTTT
CASSWWTGVNTEAFF
>-|TRBV7-3|TRBJ1-1|-
TGTGCCAGCAGCTCCGGACAGCGGAACACTGAAGCTTTCTTT
CASSSGQRNTEAFF
>-|TRBV5-4|TRBJ1-6|TRBD1
TGTGCCAGCAGCGCACCGGGACAGGGAAATTCACCCCTCCACTTT
CASSAPGQGNSPLHF
>few|TRBV2|TRBJ1-4|-
TGTGCCAGCAGTGAAGTTTCAGGGGTGGGTGAAAAACTGTTTTTT
CASSEVSGVGEKLFF
>-|TRBV7-2|TRBJ1-3|-
TGTGCCAGCAACACAGGTCTTCCTGGAAACACCATATATTTT
CASNTGLPGNTIYF
>-|TRBV12-3/TRBV12-4|TRBJ1-4|-
TGTGCCAGCAAACAGGGTGGGGAAAAACTGTTTTTT
CASKQGGEKLFF
>-|TRBV6-5|TRBJ1-2|-
TGTGCCAGCAGTCCGAGACAGCACTATGGCTACACCTTC
CASSPRQHYGYTF
>-|TRBV7-3|TRBJ1-2|TRBD1
TGTGCCAGCAGCTTACACCCCCTGGGACAGGGGGAAACCTCCTATGGCTACACCTTC
CASSLHPLGQGETSYGYTF
>-|TRBV13|TRBJ2-7|TRBD1
TGTGCCAGCAGCTTAGTGCAGGGGGAGTACGAGCAGTACTTC
CASSLVQGEYEQYF
>-|TRBV18|TRBJ1-1|-
TGTGCCAGCTCACGAGGATTTACCGCGGATCGCACTGAAGCTTTCTTT
CASSRGFTADRTEAFF
>few|TRBV5-1|TRBJ2-2|-
TGCGCCAGCAGCTTGGCTAGCCGGAACACCGGGGAGCTGTTTTTT
CASSLASRNTGELFF
>few|TRBV5-1|TRBJ1-6|TRBD1
TGCGCCAGCAGCAGGGGACAGGCCGATTCACCCCTCCACTTT
CASSRGQADSPLHF
>-|TRBV5-4|TRBJ2-5|TRBD1
TGTGCCAGCAGCCAGGGACAGCTCATCCAAGAGACCCAGTACTTC
CASSQGQLIQETQYF
>-|TRBV7-9|TRBJ1-4|TRBD1
TGTGCCAGCAGCCCCGGGACAGGAGGTGAAAAACTGTTTTTT
CASSPGTGGEKLFF